The next 11 T cell receptor beta chains were all read from a single sample in a study of T cells in Graves' hyperthyroidism and ophthalmopathy. RNA transcripts served as the template for amplifying TCR beta CDR3 regions. Primed by the HTBI set, a first-round RT-PCR was run on the TCR CDR3. TCRdb reprocessed the multiplex PCR reads via MiXCR and lists one record per CDR3 protein. Of fewer than 400,000 distinct CDR3 sequences listed, 15% to 18% are singletons. The sequencing input was blood. The source of these receptors is a woman between 18 and 29 years old with Graves' hyperthyroidism that later progressed to Graves' ophthalmopathy.

A single count supports this clonotype. The V call is TRBV7-9, the J call TRBJ2-1, with 10 nucleotides matching TRBD2. Germline CDR1 and CDR2: SEHNR and FQNEAQ (reference sequence). The length of the CDR3 is 20 residues. V gave up 4 bases and J gave up 0 bases; unmatched junction bases: 15. In DNA form, the CDR3 reads TGTGCCAGCAGCTACCCTTCAGACGGACTAGCGGAGAGCTCCTACAATGAGCAGTTCTTC. It yields the protein CASSYPSDGLAESSYNEQFF.

This clonotype was seen at least ten times. The rearrangement uses TRBV7-2 and TRBJ2-4, with 9 bases matching TRBD2. This CDR3 contains 15 residues. After removal of 1 base from V and 9 bases from J, the junction contained 7 bases not matched to a gene. CDR1 and CDR2 from the germline V gene are SGHTA and FQGNSA. CDR3 sequence reads: CASSLVTSGPGIQYF. For the CDR3, the DNA is TGTGCCAGCAGCTTAGTAACTAGCGGGCCTGGCATTCAGTACTTC.

There are many counts of this clonotype. This chain uses TRBV2 with TRBJ2-3; D perhaps matches TRBD2 (5 bases). Germline values: CDR1 SNHLY, CDR2 FYNNEI. The ends were cut back, 6 bases at V and 7 bases at J, with 11 bases in the middle. This CDR3 contains 12 residues. CDR3 sequence: CASSPDWNTQYF. The CDR3 DNA is TGTGCCAGCAGCCCGGACTGGAATACGCAGTATTTT.

This clonotype was detected many times. The V call is TRBV28, the J call TRBJ2-2; D is perhaps TRBD1 (5 bases). The germline V and J ends were trimmed by 8 bases and 4 bases, with 29 bases remaining between them. This CDR3 contains 19 residues. Germline lookup yields CDR1 MDHEN and CDR2 SYDVKM. The CDR3 here is CASLPVRLVGPRGTGELFF. CDR3 DNA: TGTGCCAGCCTTCCCGTGAGGCTAGTGGGGCCTAGGGGCACCGGGGAGCTGTTTTTT. The full variable domain, its missing parts supplied by reference TRBV28 and TRBJ2-2, is DVKVTQSSRYLVKRTGEKVFLECVQDMDHENMFWYRQDPGLGLRLIYFSYDVKMKEKGDIPEGYSVSREKKERFSLILESASTNQTSMYLCASLPVRLVGPRGTGELFFGEGSRLTVL.

This clonotype has ten or more counts. The CDR3 reads CAISVTGNHNTEAFF. The CDR3 coding sequence is TGTGCCATCAGTGTGACAGGGAACCATAACACTGAAGCTTTCTTT. The J gene is TRBJ1-1, the V gene TRBV10-3, with 7 nucleotides matching TRBD1. Germline V gene sequence: CDR1 ENHRY, CDR2 SYGVKD. V gave up 4 bases and J gave up 2 bases; unmatched junction bases: 7. The CDR3 totals 15 residues.

This clonotype was found many times. The V gene is TRBV6-6, the J gene TRBJ2-1, with 7 bases matching TRBD1. The CDR3 sequence is 16 residues long. Germline loops: CDR1 MNHNY, CDR2 SVGAGI (reference sequence). V trimming: 2 bases; J trimming: 10 bases; junction bases outside the gene matches: 14. The CDR3 DNA is TGTGCCAGCAGTTACCGATCACAGGGGACAACTTCCGAGCAGTTCTTC. Translating gives CASSYRSQGTTSEQFF.

This clonotype appeared a few times. V is TRBV6-1 and J is TRBJ2-1, with D possibly TRBD2 on 6 matching bases. This CDR3 has 14 residues. V lost 1 base and J 9 bases, leaving 13 bases between the germline ends. Germline V lookup: CDR1 MNHNS, CDR2 SASEGT. CDR3 protein: CASSEGLASFEQFF. The CDR3 nucleotides read TGTGCCAGCAGTGAAGGGCTAGCGAGCTTTGAGCAGTTCTTC.

The J gene is TRBJ2-3, the V gene TRBV19, with D uncertain. Germline V CDR1 and CDR2: LNHDA, SQIVND (reference sequence). V lost 5 bases and J lost 2, with 14 bases in between. This CDR3 has 15 amino acids. The CDR3 DNA follows: TGTGCCAGTAGTGGGAATAGTCCTCTCACAGATACGCAGTATTTT. Translation gives CASSGNSPLTDTQYF.

There are many counts of this clonotype. The chain is built from TRBV7-3 and TRBJ2-5; tentatively, D is TRBD1 (5 bases). There are 14 residues in the CDR3. Per the germline V gene, CDR1 is SGHTA and CDR2 is FQGTGA. Trimming stripped 4 bases from V and 5 bases from J, with 14 bases between. CDR3 protein: CASSYLQVRETQYF. The CDR3 bases are TGTGCCAGCAGCTACCTACAGGTTCGGGAGACCCAGTACTTC.

This clonotype was detected only once. A much larger clone differs from this one at a single base, so this may be a read error. The chain carries TRBV29-1 and TRBJ2-1; no reliable D call. In germline, CDR1 is SQVTM, CDR2 ANQGSEA. The CDR3 totals 13 residues. In DNA, the CDR3 is TGCAGCGTTGACCGCGTTTCCTACAATGAGCAGCTCTTC. Translation: CSVDRVSYNEQLF.

This clonotype was found many times. V and J are TRBV6-5 and TRBJ1-4, with 8 nucleotides matching TRBD1. The CDR3 length is 17 residues. Unmatched junction bases numbered 7, after V lost 4 bases and J lost 0 bases. Germline V gene data show CDR1 as MNHEY and CDR2 as SVGAGI. CDR3 loop: CASSLVPGQATNEKLFF. CDR3 nucleotide sequence: TGTGCCAGCAGTTTAGTCCCGGGACAGGCAACTAATGAAAAACTGTTTTTT.